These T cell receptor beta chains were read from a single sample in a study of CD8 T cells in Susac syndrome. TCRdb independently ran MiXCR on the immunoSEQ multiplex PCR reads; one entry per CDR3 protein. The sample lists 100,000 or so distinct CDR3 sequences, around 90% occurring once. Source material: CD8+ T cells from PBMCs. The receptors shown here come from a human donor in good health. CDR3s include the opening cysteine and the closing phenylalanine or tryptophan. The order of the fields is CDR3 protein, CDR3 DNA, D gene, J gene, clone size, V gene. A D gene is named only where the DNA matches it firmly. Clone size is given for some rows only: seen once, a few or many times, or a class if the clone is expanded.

CDR3aa: CASSTGQGPYEQYF
CDR3nt: TGTGCCAGTAGTACCGGACAGGGGCCCTACGAGCAGTACTTC
d_gene: TRBD1
j_gene: TRBJ2-7
abundance: NA
v_gene: TRBV19

CDR3aa: CAWSTPGVAQKLFF
CDR3nt: TGTGCCTGGAGTACGCCGGGGGTCGCCCAAAAACTGTTTTTT
d_gene: NA
j_gene: TRBJ1-4
abundance: NA
v_gene: TRBV30

CDR3aa: CASSHERGTGAFF
CDR3nt: TGTGCCAGCAGCCACGAAAGAGGCACGGGAGCTTTCTTT
d_gene: NA
j_gene: TRBJ1-1
abundance: once
v_gene: TRBV3-1

CDR3aa: CASSLTRGGPLGFGGELFF
CDR3nt: TGTGCCAGCAGCTTAACACGAGGGGGACCCCTAGGTTTCGGCGGGGAGCTGTTTTTT
d_gene: NA
j_gene: TRBJ2-2
abundance: few
v_gene: TRBV7-2

CDR3aa: CASGLIAGTMNTEAFF
CDR3nt: TGTGCTAGTGGTTTGATCGCCGGTACGATGAACACTGAAGCTTTCTTT
d_gene: NA
j_gene: TRBJ1-1
abundance: NA
v_gene: TRBV12-5

CDR3aa: CASSPRLGPPYNEQFF
CDR3nt: TGTGCCAGCAGTCCAAGGCTGGGGCCGCCCTACAATGAGCAGTTCTTC
d_gene: NA
j_gene: TRBJ2-1
abundance: NA
v_gene: TRBV6-4

CDR3aa: CSAGPGTGGETQYF
CDR3nt: TGCAGTGCTGGCCCAGGGACAGGGGGAGAGACCCAGTACTTC
d_gene: TRBD1
j_gene: TRBJ2-5
abundance: once
v_gene: TRBV20-1

CDR3aa: CASSLTLGDLNYGYTF
CDR3nt: TGTGCCAGTAGTCTCACCTTGGGGGATCTTAACTATGGCTACACCTTC
d_gene: NA
j_gene: TRBJ1-2
abundance: NA
v_gene: TRBV19

CDR3aa: CSARRDGYTF
CDR3nt: TGCAGTGCTAGGCGGGATGGCTACACCTTC
d_gene: NA
j_gene: TRBJ1-2
abundance: NA
v_gene: TRBV20-1

CDR3aa: CASSARSNTGELFF
CDR3nt: TGTGCCAGCAGCGCGAGGTCGAACACCGGGGAGCTGTTTTTT
d_gene: NA
j_gene: TRBJ2-2
abundance: NA
v_gene: TRBV13